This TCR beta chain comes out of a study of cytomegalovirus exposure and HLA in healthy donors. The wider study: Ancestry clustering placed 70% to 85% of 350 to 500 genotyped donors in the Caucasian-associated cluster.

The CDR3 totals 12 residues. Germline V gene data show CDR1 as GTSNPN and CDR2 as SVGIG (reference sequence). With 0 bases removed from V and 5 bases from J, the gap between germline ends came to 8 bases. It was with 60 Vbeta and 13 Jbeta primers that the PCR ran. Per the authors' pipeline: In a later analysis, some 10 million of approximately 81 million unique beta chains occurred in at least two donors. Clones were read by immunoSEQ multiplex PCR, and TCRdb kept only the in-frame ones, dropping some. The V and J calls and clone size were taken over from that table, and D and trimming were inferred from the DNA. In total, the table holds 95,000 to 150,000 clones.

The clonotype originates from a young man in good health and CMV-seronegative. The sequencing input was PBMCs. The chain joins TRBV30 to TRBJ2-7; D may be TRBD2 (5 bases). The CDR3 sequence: CAWSVRRDEQYF. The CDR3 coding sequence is TGTGCCTGGAGTGTACGGCGGGACGAGCAGTACTTC.